Listed below are T cell receptor beta chains from one sample, sequenced in a study of T cells after yellow fever vaccination. TCRdb redid the calling of the 5' RACE reads with MiXCR, one entry per CDR3 protein. The repertoire consists of about 320,000 distinct CDR3 sequences, with around 10% occurring once and the leading ten covering 3% to 3.5%. The sample was CD4+ T cells sorted from PBMCs, taken 45 days after the yellow fever booster vaccination. The receptor set was obtained from a man between 18 and 29 years old who received the YFV17D yellow fever vaccine. The CDR3 runs from the conserved cysteine through the conserved F or W. Fields, in order: CDR3 length, V gene, clone size, D gene, J gene, CDR3 protein, CDR3 DNA. D genes are given only for firm matches. Not all rows give a size; the values are once, few, many and, for expanded clones, a class.

len: 14
v_gene: TRBV7-2
abundance: few
d_gene: NA
j_gene: TRBJ2-7
CDR3aa: CASSYSRVAREQYF
CDR3nt: TGTGCCAGCAGCTACAGCCGGGTTGCTCGCGAGCAGTACTTC

len: 15
v_gene: TRBV11-2
abundance: few
d_gene: NA
j_gene: TRBJ2-3
CDR3aa: CASSTPRGSQSLQYF
CDR3nt: TGTGCCAGCAGCACTCCCCGAGGCTCCCAGAGTTTGCAGTATTTT

len: 15
v_gene: TRBV6-1
abundance: few
d_gene: NA
j_gene: TRBJ1-5
CDR3aa: CASSEANGFNQPQHF
CDR3nt: TGTGCCAGCAGTGAAGCGAACGGTTTCAATCAGCCCCAGCATTTT

len: 15
v_gene: TRBV6-1
abundance: few
d_gene: TRBD1
j_gene: TRBJ1-5
CDR3aa: CASSFSGTGLWPQHF
CDR3nt: TGTGCCAGCAGTTTTTCCGGGACAGGGCTTTGGCCCCAGCATTTT

len: 17
v_gene: TRBV4-3
abundance: NA
d_gene: NA
j_gene: TRBJ1-2
CDR3aa: CASSQDGRAQLNYGYTF
CDR3nt: TGCGCCAGCAGCCAAGATGGAAGGGCACAGCTTAACTATGGCTACACCTTC

len: 14
v_gene: TRBV6-1
abundance: NA
d_gene: NA
j_gene: TRBJ2-3
CDR3aa: CASRNPDSTDTQYF
CDR3nt: TGTGCCAGCAGGAACCCGGACAGCACAGATACGCAGTATTTT

len: 15
v_gene: TRBV7-2
abundance: few
d_gene: NA
j_gene: TRBJ1-2
CDR3aa: CASSHGPGRSYGYTF
CDR3nt: TGTGCCAGCAGCCACGGGCCGGGACGCAGCTATGGCTACACCTTC

len: 14
v_gene: TRBV19
abundance: few
d_gene: NA
j_gene: TRBJ2-3
CDR3aa: CASRFTASTDTQYF
CDR3nt: TGTGCCAGTAGATTTACTGCTAGCACAGATACGCAGTATTTT

len: 18
v_gene: TRBV7-9
abundance: NA
d_gene: TRBD1
j_gene: TRBJ2-3
CDR3aa: CASSLGSFGQGRTDTQYF
CDR3nt: TGTGCCAGCAGCTTAGGGTCATTCGGACAGGGCCGCACAGATACGCAGTATTTT

len: 12
v_gene: TRBV5-8
abundance: NA
d_gene: NA
j_gene: TRBJ1-1
CDR3aa: CASSFPAHEAFF
CDR3nt: TGTGCCAGCAGCTTTCCGGCACATGAAGCTTTCTTT

len: 16
v_gene: TRBV7-2
abundance: NA
d_gene: NA
j_gene: TRBJ1-6
CDR3aa: CASSPEGQLRYSPLHF
CDR3nt: TGTGCCAGCAGCCCCGAGGGGCAGCTACGGTATTCACCCCTCCACTTT

len: 13
v_gene: TRBV5-1
abundance: NA
d_gene: NA
j_gene: TRBJ2-5
CDR3aa: CASSLFAAETQYF
CDR3nt: TGCGCCAGCAGCTTATTTGCCGCCGAGACCCAGTACTTC

len: 12
v_gene: TRBV28
abundance: few
d_gene: TRBD1
j_gene: TRBJ1-2
CDR3aa: CASAQGGYGYTF
CDR3nt: TGTGCCAGCGCTCAGGGGGGCTATGGCTACACCTTC

len: 14
v_gene: TRBV5-6
abundance: many
d_gene: NA
j_gene: TRBJ1-6
CDR3aa: CASSYFNRRSPLHF
CDR3nt: TGTGCCAGCAGCTACTTTAACAGAAGATCACCCCTCCACTTT

len: 13
v_gene: TRBV11-3
abundance: NA
d_gene: NA
j_gene: TRBJ2-3
CDR3aa: CASSLGRADTQYF
CDR3nt: TGTGCCAGCAGCTTAGGTCGCGCAGATACGCAGTATTTT

len: 13
v_gene: TRBV2
abundance: NA
d_gene: TRBD1
j_gene: TRBJ2-3
CDR3aa: CASSTGQTDTQYF
CDR3nt: TGTGCCAGCAGTACGGGACAGACAGATACGCAGTATTTT

len: 14
v_gene: TRBV29-1
abundance: NA
d_gene: NA
j_gene: TRBJ2-2
CDR3aa: CSVSGAAYTGELFF
CDR3nt: TGCAGCGTCTCTGGGGCGGCCTACACCGGGGAGCTGTTTTTT

len: 14
v_gene: TRBV28
abundance: few
d_gene: NA
j_gene: TRBJ1-6
CDR3aa: CASAPGGYNSPLHF
CDR3nt: TGTGCCAGCGCCCCCGGGGGGTATAATTCACCCCTCCACTTT

len: 12
v_gene: TRBV5-1
abundance: many
d_gene: NA
j_gene: TRBJ2-3
CDR3aa: CASKLEGDTQYF
CDR3nt: TGCGCCAGCAAGCTGGAGGGAGATACGCAGTATTTT

len: 14
v_gene: TRBV6-2/TRBV6-3
abundance: few
d_gene: NA
j_gene: TRBJ2-7
CDR3aa: CASSFRLGEDEQYF
CDR3nt: TGTGCCAGCAGTTTCCGGCTGGGGGAGGACGAGCAGTACTTC

len: 16
v_gene: TRBV15
abundance: many
d_gene: NA
j_gene: TRBJ2-3
CDR3aa: CATSRGRGSSTDTQYF
CDR3nt: TGTGCCACCAGCAGAGGCCGGGGTTCTAGCACAGATACGCAGTATTTT

len: 18
v_gene: TRBV23-1
abundance: many
d_gene: TRBD2
j_gene: TRBJ2-1
CDR3aa: CASSQPLGSGGLNNEQFF
CDR3nt: TGCGCCAGCAGTCAACCCCTGGGGAGCGGGGGGCTTAACAATGAGCAGTTCTTC

len: 14
v_gene: TRBV3-1
abundance: NA
d_gene: TRBD1
j_gene: TRBJ1-2
CDR3aa: CASSQGQGLYGYTF
CDR3nt: TGTGCCAGCAGCCAGGGACAGGGGCTATATGGCTACACCTTC

len: 15
v_gene: TRBV7-9
abundance: few
d_gene: NA
j_gene: TRBJ2-4
CDR3aa: CASSPLSWAENIQYF
CDR3nt: TGTGCCAGCAGCCCCCTCAGTTGGGCAGAAAACATTCAGTACTTC

len: 14
v_gene: TRBV29-1
abundance: NA
d_gene: NA
j_gene: TRBJ1-1
CDR3aa: CSVDGPGKDTEAFF
CDR3nt: TGCAGCGTTGATGGACCTGGGAAGGACACTGAAGCTTTCTTT

len: 13
v_gene: TRBV6-6
abundance: NA
d_gene: NA
j_gene: TRBJ1-2
CDR3aa: CASSYTGPGYYTF
CDR3nt: TGTGCCAGCAGTTACACAGGGCCAGGGTACTACACCTTC

len: 17
v_gene: TRBV4-1
abundance: NA
d_gene: NA
j_gene: TRBJ1-6
CDR3aa: CASSTNFRAGYNSPLHF
CDR3nt: TGCGCCAGCAGCACGAACTTCAGGGCTGGCTATAATTCACCCCTCCACTTT

len: 17
v_gene: TRBV27
abundance: few
d_gene: NA
j_gene: TRBJ1-1
CDR3aa: CASSFSPGGDVNTEAFF
CDR3nt: TGTGCCAGCAGTTTTAGTCCTGGTGGGGATGTGAACACTGAAGCTTTCTTT

len: 13
v_gene: TRBV7-8
abundance: NA
d_gene: NA
j_gene: TRBJ1-4
CDR3aa: CASSLEVGASWFF
CDR3nt: TGTGCCAGCAGCCTAGAAGTCGGGGCATCGTGGTTTTTT

len: 15
v_gene: TRBV5-1
abundance: NA
d_gene: TRBD1
j_gene: TRBJ1-3
CDR3aa: CASSLWTGVGNTIYF
CDR3nt: TGCGCCAGCAGCTTGTGGACAGGGGTCGGAAACACCATATATTTT

len: 14
v_gene: TRBV5-1
abundance: few
d_gene: NA
j_gene: TRBJ2-1
CDR3aa: CASSRGSDYNEQFF
CDR3nt: TGCGCCAGCAGTCGAGGGAGCGACTACAATGAGCAGTTCTTC

len: 16
v_gene: TRBV7-2
abundance: NA
d_gene: TRBD1
j_gene: TRBJ2-5
CDR3aa: CASSLVGTGVLKTQYF
CDR3nt: TGTGCCAGCAGCTTGGTGGGAACAGGGGTGTTGAAGACCCAGTACTTC

len: 14
v_gene: TRBV4-3
abundance: many
d_gene: NA
j_gene: TRBJ2-5
CDR3aa: CASSQGPGTGTQYF
CDR3nt: TGCGCCAGCAGCCAAGGGCCGGGGACGGGGACCCAGTACTTC

len: 11
v_gene: TRBV7-8
abundance: many
d_gene: NA
j_gene: TRBJ2-3
CDR3aa: CASSNRDTQYF
CDR3nt: TGTGCCAGCAGCAACAGAGATACGCAGTATTTT

len: 14
v_gene: TRBV15
abundance: NA
d_gene: TRBD1
j_gene: TRBJ1-1
CDR3aa: CATSRRQGNTEAFF
CDR3nt: TGTGCCACCAGCAGGCGACAGGGGAACACTGAAGCTTTCTTT

len: 17
v_gene: TRBV4-3
abundance: few
d_gene: TRBD1
j_gene: TRBJ1-2
CDR3aa: CASSLLWTGLANYGYTF
CDR3nt: TGCGCCAGCAGCCTTCTCTGGACAGGGCTAGCTAACTATGGCTACACCTTC

len: 15
v_gene: TRBV9
abundance: NA
d_gene: NA
j_gene: TRBJ2-7
CDR3aa: CASSVGGAAGYEQYF
CDR3nt: TGTGCCAGCAGCGTAGGCGGGGCGGCCGGTTACGAGCAGTACTTC

len: 12
v_gene: TRBV23-1
abundance: NA
d_gene: TRBD1
j_gene: TRBJ1-1
CDR3aa: CASIRDSYEAFF
CDR3nt: TGCGCCAGCATCCGGGACAGCTATGAAGCTTTCTTT

len: 11
v_gene: TRBV20-1
abundance: NA
d_gene: NA
j_gene: TRBJ2-1
CDR3aa: CSVVRRNEQFF
CDR3nt: TGCAGTGTTGTCCGTAGGAATGAGCAGTTCTTC

len: 11
v_gene: TRBV10-3
abundance: NA
d_gene: NA
j_gene: TRBJ1-2
CDR3aa: CAAGGSSGYTF
CDR3nt: TGTGCCGCCGGGGGGAGCTCCGGCTACACCTTC

len: 16
v_gene: TRBV5-1
abundance: many
d_gene: TRBD2
j_gene: TRBJ2-5
CDR3aa: CASSLGSGGIQETQYF
CDR3nt: TGCGCCAGCAGCTTGGGAAGCGGGGGTATACAAGAGACCCAGTACTTC

len: 15
v_gene: TRBV10-3
abundance: NA
d_gene: TRBD2
j_gene: TRBJ2-1
CDR3aa: CAISMTSGNYNEQFF
CDR3nt: TGTGCCATTTCCATGACTAGCGGGAACTACAATGAGCAGTTCTTC

len: 13
v_gene: TRBV5-6
abundance: few
d_gene: NA
j_gene: TRBJ2-3
CDR3aa: CASSFSFTDTQYF
CDR3nt: TGTGCCAGCAGCTTCTCGTTCACAGATACGCAGTATTTT

len: 16
v_gene: TRBV10-3
abundance: NA
d_gene: NA
j_gene: TRBJ2-2
CDR3aa: CGIRERGLMNTGELFF
CDR3nt: TGTGGCATCAGAGAGCGCGGACTGATGAACACCGGGGAGCTGTTTTTT

len: 17
v_gene: TRBV25-1
abundance: NA
d_gene: NA
j_gene: TRBJ2-1
CDR3aa: CASSESTGAGRGNEQFF
CDR3nt: TGTGCCAGCAGTGAATCGACTGGCGCGGGAAGGGGCAATGAGCAGTTCTTC

len: 11
v_gene: TRBV2
abundance: NA
d_gene: NA
j_gene: TRBJ1-2
CDR3aa: CASGSRGGYTF
CDR3nt: TGTGCCAGCGGGAGTAGGGGAGGCTACACCTTC

len: 14
v_gene: TRBV11-2
abundance: NA
d_gene: NA
j_gene: TRBJ2-3
CDR3aa: CASSLGLQLDTQYF
CDR3nt: TGTGCCAGCAGCTTAGGTCTACAACTGGATACGCAGTATTTT

len: 13
v_gene: TRBV18
abundance: few
d_gene: NA
j_gene: TRBJ2-1
CDR3aa: CASSPPIVNEQFF
CDR3nt: TGTGCCAGCTCACCACCCATAGTGAATGAGCAGTTCTTC

len: 16
v_gene: TRBV7-9
abundance: NA
d_gene: TRBD1
j_gene: TRBJ1-2
CDR3aa: CASSLSGTGEAYGYTF
CDR3nt: TGTGCCAGCAGCTTATCCGGGACAGGGGAAGCCTATGGCTACACCTTC

len: 12
v_gene: TRBV6-2/TRBV6-3
abundance: NA
d_gene: NA
j_gene: TRBJ1-4
CDR3aa: CASSYSGTGLFF
CDR3nt: TGTGCCAGCAGTTACTCGGGGACGGGGCTGTTTTTT

len: 13
v_gene: TRBV19
abundance: few
d_gene: TRBD1
j_gene: TRBJ1-4
CDR3aa: CASKDRLIEKLFF
CDR3nt: TGTGCCAGTAAGGACAGGCTGATAGAAAAACTGTTTTTT

len: 17
v_gene: TRBV9
abundance: few
d_gene: TRBD2
j_gene: TRBJ2-1
CDR3aa: CASSPFLAGGLYNEQFF
CDR3nt: TGTGCCAGCAGCCCCTTCCTAGCGGGGGGGCTCTACAATGAGCAGTTCTTC

len: 17
v_gene: TRBV5-1
abundance: NA
d_gene: NA
j_gene: TRBJ1-5
CDR3aa: CASSIKGEEYSNQPQHF
CDR3nt: TGCGCCAGCAGCATAAAAGGAGAGGAGTATAGCAATCAGCCCCAGCATTTT

len: 13
v_gene: TRBV19
abundance: NA
d_gene: NA
j_gene: TRBJ2-5
CDR3aa: CASRTRVQETQYF
CDR3nt: TGTGCCAGCCGGACAAGGGTACAAGAGACCCAGTACTTC

len: 14
v_gene: TRBV11-2
abundance: many
d_gene: NA
j_gene: TRBJ2-5
CDR3aa: CASSLIRGKRTQYF
CDR3nt: TGTGCCAGCAGCTTAATAAGGGGGAAGAGAACCCAGTACTTC